A selection of T cell receptor beta chains follows, all from one sample in a study of cytomegalovirus exposure and HLA in healthy donors. Method: immunoSEQ multiplex PCR; TCRdb's copy keeps in-frame clones and lacks some. The table includes approximately 110,000 clones, 76% detected once. The sequencing sample was made of PBMCs. These receptors all stem from a man aged 40-55 years in good health and CMV-seropositive. The CDR3 runs from the conserved cysteine through the conserved F or W. A D gene is named only where the DNA matches it firmly. Clone size is stated in some rows and not others, as once, few, many or a class when expanded.

j_call d_call clone_size v_call cdr3_aa cdr3_nt
TRBJ1-6 . once TRBV18 CASSQGVKGSRSPLHF TGTGCCAGCTCACAGGGAGTCAAGGGATCGAGATCACCCCTCCACTTT
TRBJ2-7 TRBD2 . TRBV11-3 CASSAGTTHEQYF TGTGCCAGCAGCGCTGGGACTACCCACGAGCAGTACTTC
TRBJ1-4 . . TRBV6-1 CASSEGDTLGGEKLFF TGTGCCAGCAGTGAAGGAGACACACTCGGGGGAGAAAAACTGTTTTTT
TRBJ2-2 TRBD1 . TRBV27 CASSLSAGGVDTGELFF TGTGCCAGCAGTTTATCGGCAGGGGGCGTCGACACCGGGGAGCTGTTTTTT
TRBJ2-7 . . TRBV30 CAWSAVPGQQYF TGTGCCTGGAGTGCCGTACCAGGGCAGCAGTACTTC
TRBJ2-1 . few TRBV5-1 CASSQTTGGYNEQFF TGCGCCAGCAGCCAAACGACAGGAGGCTACAATGAGCAGTTCTTC
TRBJ1-5 . . TRBV5-5 CASSLDDSRMGNQPQHF TGTGCCAGCAGCTTGGACGACAGCCGGATGGGCAATCAGCCCCAGCATTTT
TRBJ2-7 TRBD1 . TRBV5-1 CASSMGQGIDEQYF TGCGCCAGCAGCATGGGACAGGGCATCGACGAGCAGTACTTC
TRBJ2-7 TRBD1 few TRBV30 CAWGLGTGGRQYF TGTGCCTGGGGGCTTGGGACAGGGGGCCGGCAGTACTTC
TRBJ2-1 . once TRBV4-3 CASSQDRAGANEQFF TGCGCCAGCAGCCAAGATCGGGCGGGGGCCAATGAGCAGTTCTTC
TRBJ2-1 . . TRBV11-2 CASSLNGQSRNEQFF TGTGCCAGCAGCTTAAACGGACAGTCGCGCAATGAGCAGTTCTTC
TRBJ1-2 TRBD1 . TRBV30 CAWSGDRGFYGYTF TGTGCCTGGAGTGGGGACAGGGGGTTCTATGGCTACACCTTC
TRBJ2-5 TRBD2 few TRBV29-1 CSAVFGTSGGETQYF TGCAGCGCCGTTTTTGGGACTAGCGGCGGGGAGACCCAGTACTTC
TRBJ2-5 TRBD2 . TRBV4-3 CASSQVSGGRETQYF TGCGCCAGCAGCCAAGTGAGCGGGGGGCGAGAGACCCAGTACTTC
TRBJ1-2 TRBD1 few TRBV19 CASSVTGGVNGYTF TGTGCCAGTAGTGTGACAGGGGGCGTTAATGGCTACACCTTC
TRBJ1-3 . . TRBV6-6 CASSSDRAGNTIYF TGTGCCAGCAGTTCGGACAGAGCTGGAAACACCATATATTTT
TRBJ2-1 . . TRBV15 CATSTRTGYNEQFF TGTGCCACCAGTACCCGGACTGGCTACAATGAGCAGTTCTTC
TRBJ1-2 . . TRBV15 CATSRDLNGYTF TGTGCCACCAGCAGAGATCTAAATGGCTACACCTTC
TRBJ1-6 TRBD1 . TRBV5-4 CASSSRTGNNSPLHF TGTGCCAGCAGCTCCCGGACAGGGAATAATTCACCCCTCCACTTT
TRBJ2-3 TRBD2 . TRBV5-1 CASSFSSGKDTQYF TGCGCCAGCAGCTTCTCTAGCGGGAAGGATACGCAGTATTTT
TRBJ1-2 . . TRBV7-3 CASSLRGGYGYTF TGTGCCAGCAGCTTAAGGGGGGGCTATGGCTACACCTTC
TRBJ2-1 TRBD2 once TRBV2 CASRRPGGDRNEQFF TGTGCCAGCAGGAGGCCGGGGGGGGATAGAAATGAGCAGTTCTTC
TRBJ1-1 . . TRBV11-3 CASSLGRGNTEAFF TGTGCCAGCAGCTTAGGTAGGGGGAACACTGAAGCTTTCTTT
TRBJ1-2 . . TRBV4-2 CASSQMTNNYGYTF TGTGCCAGCAGCCAAATGACAAATAACTATGGCTACACCTTC
TRBJ1-1 . . TRBV30 CAGGRGATEAFF TGTGCCGGCGGGAGGGGGGCAACTGAAGCTTTCTTT
TRBJ2-3 TRBD2 few TRBV7-6 CASSFLLAATTDTQYF TGTGCCAGCAGCTTTCTGCTAGCGGCCACCACAGATACGCAGTATTTT
TRBJ1-5 . few TRBV28 CASSLSGGQPQHF TGTGCCAGCAGTTTATCTGGGGGCCAGCCCCAGCATTTT
TRBJ1-5 TRBD1 . TRBV28 CASSLPGGRQPQHF TGTGCCAGCAGCCTACCAGGGGGCCGTCAGCCCCAGCATTTT
TRBJ2-7 TRBD2 once TRBV28 CASSLRAGGNEQYF TGTGCCAGCAGTTTAAGGGCGGGGGGGAACGAGCAGTACTTC
TRBJ2-5 TRBD2 . TRBV19 CASSIPGTSTYF TGTGCCAGTAGTATCCCCGGGACTAGCACGTACTTC
TRBJ2-2 . . TRBV19 CASSIGGTGELFF TGTGCCAGTAGTATTGGGGGGACCGGGGAGCTGTTTTTT
TRBJ1-2 . . TRBV2 CASTYDYGYTF TGTGCCAGCACCTATGACTATGGCTACACCTTC
TRBJ1-1 . . TRBV30 CAWTRVGMNTEAFF TGTGCCTGGACCAGGGTTGGGATGAACACTGAAGCTTTCTTT
TRBJ2-3 TRBD2 once TRBV5-1 CASSSNSGRTDTQYF TGCGCCAGCAGCTCCAACAGCGGGAGGACAGATACGCAGTATTTT
TRBJ2-1 TRBD2 few TRBV2 CASEREGVREQFF TGTGCCAGCGAGCGGGAGGGAGTGAGGGAGCAGTTCTTC
TRBJ2-5 . once TRBV7-7 CASSLGGGNSETQYF TGTGCTAGCAGCTTGGGAGGGGGGAATTCAGAGACCCAGTACTTC
TRBJ1-2 TRBD1 . TRBV7-2 CASSPGQIYGYTF TGTGCCAGCAGCCCGGGACAGATATATGGCTACACCTTC
TRBJ2-7 TRBD2 once TRBV7-2 CASSRLAGGLYEQYF TGTGCCAGCAGCCGGCTAGCGGGAGGGCTCTACGAGCAGTACTTC
TRBJ2-5 TRBD1 . TRBV4-3 CASSQEGGTGGIETQYF TGCGCCAGCAGCCAAGAGGGGGGGACAGGGGGCATAGAGACCCAGTACTTC
TRBJ2-7 . . TRBV11-3 CASSLILGTTEQYF TGTGCCAGCAGCTTAATCCTTGGGACAACCGAGCAGTACTTC
TRBJ1-2 . . TRBV19 CASSTPGRGRNYGYTF TGTGCCAGTAGTACCCCTGGCCGGGGAAGGAACTATGGCTACACCTTC
TRBJ1-3 . . TRBV7-2 CASSLGQAPSGNTIYF TGTGCCAGCAGCTTAGGGCAGGCCCCGTCTGGAAACACCATATATTTT
TRBJ1-5 . . TRBV7-2 CASSSGGGAGQPQHF TGTGCCAGCAGCTCAGGCGGGGGCGCCGGGCAGCCCCAGCATTTT
TRBJ1-2 TRBD1 few TRBV6-5 CASSYSTGGSYGYTF TGTGCCAGCAGTTACTCGACAGGGGGTTCCTATGGCTACACCTTC
TRBJ2-5 . . TRBV21-1 CASSKAGRAQETQYF TGTGCCAGCAGCAAAGCCGGGAGGGCCCAGGAGACCCAGTACTTC
TRBJ2-7 TRBD2 . TRBV6-6 CASRRVASGGYEQYF TGTGCCAGCAGGCGAGTAGCCAGCGGGGGCTACGAGCAGTACTTC
TRBJ2-2 TRBD1 . TRBV4-1 CASSQGSQGAKELFF TGCGCCAGCAGCCAAGGATCACAGGGGGCGAAGGAGCTGTTTTTT
TRBJ2-2 . . TRBV7-9 CASSLTESTGELFF TGTGCCAGCAGCTTAACGGAGAGCACCGGGGAGCTGTTTTTT
TRBJ2-5 TRBD1 . TRBV4-1 CASSQEGTAARETQYF TGCGCCAGCAGCCAAGAAGGGACAGCGGCACGGGAGACCCAGTACTTC
TRBJ1-1 TRBD1 . TRBV18 CASSPGQGKNTEAFF TGTGCCAGCTCTCCGGGACAGGGGAAGAACACTGAAGCTTTCTTT
TRBJ1-5 TRBD1 once TRBV19 CASSIQGAQPQHF TGTGCCAGTAGTATACAGGGGGCTCAGCCCCAGCATTTT
TRBJ1-1 . . TRBV7-2 CASSLGRWDTEAFF TGTGCCAGCAGCTTAGGGCGGTGGGACACTGAAGCTTTCTTT
TRBJ2-3 . . TRBV29-1 CSVDEGTDTQYF TGCAGCGTTGACGAGGGAACAGATACGCAGTATTTT
TRBJ2-3 TRBD2 . TRBV4-2 CASSQDESRGVTDTQYF TGTGCCAGCAGCCAAGATGAGTCGCGGGGGGTCACAGATACGCAGTATTTT